The 13 T cell receptor beta chains below were found in one sample sequenced in a study of CD8 T cells in Susac syndrome. Random-hexamer reverse transcription was applied to roughly 0.45 to 1 ug RNA. TCRdb redid the calling of the immunoSEQ multiplex PCR reads with MiXCR, one entry per CDR3 protein. The sample consists of about 300,000 distinct CDR3 sequences, around 91% of them appearing once. The source material was CD8+ T cells from PBMCs. These TCRs come from a human donor with multiple sclerosis.

The chain links TRBV11-2 to TRBJ2-2, with D maybe TRBD1 (6 bases). This CDR3 spans 16 amino acids. Trimming removed 4 bases at V and 3 bases at J, with 15 bases between. Germline CDR1 SGHAT, CDR2 FQNNGV. Here the CDR3 reads CASSSGQFVDTGELFF. CDR3 bases: TGTGCCAGCAGCTCTGGACAGTTCGTTGACACCGGGGAGCTGTTTTTT. Full variable domain (rest looked up from reference TRBV11-2 and TRBJ2-2): EAGVAQSPRYKIIEKRQSVAFWCNPISGHATLYWYQQILGQGPKLLIQFQNNGVVDDSQLPKDRFSAERLKGVDSTLKIQPAKLEDSAVYLCASSSGQFVDTGELFFGEGSRLTVL.

This clonotype was found a few times. The chain employs TRBV7-2 and TRBJ2-3; 8 positions match TRBD1. With V trimmed by 5 bases and J by 4 bases, 8 bases remained unmatched. From germline, CDR1 is SGHTA and CDR2 FQGNSA. This CDR3 contains 15 residues. The CDR3 reads CASSLGQGRADTQYF. CDR3 coding DNA: TGTGCCAGCAGCCTTGGACAGGGACGGGCAGATACGCAGTATTTT.

The chain is built from TRBV27 and TRBJ2-2; 10 bases match TRBD2. CDR3 length equals 14 residues. Germline CDR1 is MNHEY and CDR2 is SMNVEV (reference sequence). J was trimmed by 6 bases and V by 6 bases; bases with no gene match: 4. CDR3 sequence (DNA): TGTGCCAGCAGCTTAGCGGGGGGCCCCGGGGAGCTGTTTTTT. It codes for CASSLAGGPGELFF.

This chain uses TRBV2 with TRBJ2-7, with D maybe TRBD1 (7 bases). Germline V gene lookup returns CDR1 SNHLY and CDR2 FYNNEI. The V and J ends lost 8 bases and 1 base respectively, with 12 bases between them. The CDR3 loop spans 13 amino acids. The CDR3 DNA sequence: TGTGCCAGCGGGGGGACAGTATCCTACGAGCAGTACTTC. Encoded protein: CASGGTVSYEQYF. Looking up the rest from reference TRBV2 and TRBJ2-7 gives the full variable domain: EPEVTQTPSHQVTQMGQEVILRCVPISNHLYFYWYRQILGQKVEFLVSFYNNEISEKSEIFDDQFSVERPDGSNFTLKIRSTKLEDSAMYFCASGGTVSYEQYFGPGTRLTVT.

This chain links TRBV7-3 with TRBJ1-1; 11 nucleotides agree with TRBD1. Per germline, CDR1 SGHTA and CDR2 FQGTGA. This CDR3 region has 14 residues. The J segment lost 11 bases and the V segment lost 6 bases, leaving 11 bases of the junction unmatched. CDR3 protein: CASSPGTGGLEAFF. The CDR3 DNA reads as TGTGCCAGCAGTCCCGGGACAGGGGGACTAGAGGCTTTCTTT.

The chain carries TRBV30 and TRBJ2-7, with 12 nucleotides matching TRBD2. With 3 bases clipped from V and 2 bases from J, the junction kept 5 bases outside the gene matches. The CDR3 sequence is 15 residues long. Germline V gene lookup returns CDR1 GTSNPN and CDR2 SVGIG (reference sequence). The CDR3 is CAWSDLAGGPYEQYF. The DNA of the CDR3 is TGTGCCTGGAGCGACCTAGCGGGAGGGCCCTACGAGCAGTACTTC.

V and J are TRBV6-5 and TRBJ1-1; perhaps TRBD1 as D (5 bases). CDR3 length: 14 amino acids. CDR1 is MNHEY and CDR2 is SVGAGI in the germline V gene. V lost 5 bases to trimming and J lost 1 base, with 11 bases between them. For the CDR3, the DNA is TGTGCCAGCAGTCACAGGACGGCGAACACTGAAGCTTTCTTT. It yields the protein CASSHRTANTEAFF.

This chain joins TRBV5-4 and TRBJ2-5, with D tentatively TRBD1 or TRBD2 (5 bases each). The length of the CDR3 is 15 residues. The V gene's germline CDR1 is SGHNT and CDR2 YYREEE (reference sequence). V was cut by 4 bases and J by 6 bases, with 19 bases left in between. DNA of the CDR3: TGTGCCAGCAGCGAGGGGACCGCGACCCCCAAGACCCAGTACTTC. Its protein is CASSEGTATPKTQYF.

This clonotype has only a few counts. The chain links TRBV19 to TRBJ2-1; TRBD2 matches at 8 bases. Germline V lookup: CDR1 LNHDA, CDR2 SQIVND (reference sequence). The CDR3 sequence is 16 residues long. V lost 5 bases and J lost 2; bases outside the gene matches: 8. CDR3 amino acids: CASSLRLAGTYNEQFF. The DNA for the CDR3 is TGTGCCAGTAGTCTTCGATTAGCGGGGACCTACAATGAGCAGTTCTTC.

The chain carries TRBV6-2 or TRBV6-3 and TRBJ2-2; 10 positions agree with TRBD2. Losses at the gene ends were 0 bases for V and 7 bases for J; bases not matched to a gene: 20. This CDR3 has 21 amino acids. Germline CDR1 is MNHEY and CDR2 is SVGEGT. This CDR3 is CASSYSSPSGRAGGSHGELFF. The CDR3 DNA sequence: TGTGCCAGCAGTTACTCGAGTCCCAGCGGGAGGGCAGGCGGATCACACGGGGAGCTGTTTTTT.

The chain links TRBV6-4 to TRBJ2-3; TRBD2 matches 8 bases. This CDR3 is built from 17 residues. Germline CDR1 is MRHNA and CDR2 is SNTAGT. V shed 0 bases and J 1 base; nucleotides not matched to a gene: 6. CDR3 sequence: CASSDSTGAGGTDTQYF. The CDR3 region has the DNA TGTGCCAGCAGTGACTCGACGGGAGCGGGGGGCACAGATACGCAGTATTTT.

V gene TRBV12-3 or TRBV12-4 combines with J gene TRBJ2-4, with 8 bases that match TRBD1. V lost 5 bases and J lost 2; bases outside the gene matches: 11. This CDR3 is 17 amino acids long. The CDR3 sequence: CASSAVWQGASKNIQYF. DNA of the CDR3: TGTGCCAGCAGTGCTGTTTGGCAGGGGGCTTCCAAAAACATTCAGTACTTC.

The gene calls are TRBV4-3 and TRBJ2-7, with TRBD2 matching 7 bases. This CDR3 comprises 16 residues. Germline CDR1 and CDR2: LGHNA and YSLEER. Losses at the gene ends were 0 bases for V and 1 base for J; bases not matched to a gene: 6. CDR3 loop: CASSQEWGSGSYEQYF. For the CDR3, the DNA is TGCGCCAGCAGCCAAGAGTGGGGTAGCGGGTCCTACGAGCAGTACTTC.